This TCR beta chain was found in a study of response to subunit inactivated influenza vaccine. CDR1 is MNHEY and CDR2 is SMNVEV in the germline V gene (reference sequence). The CDR3 consists of 16 residues. The V segment lost 3 bases and the J segment 4 bases; nucleotides outside the gene matches: 6. Study results and caveats: The authors offered the suggestion that each seasonal influenza vaccination recruits few new T cells.

This clonotype was counted once. Antigen specificity is unknown. MiXCR, applied by TCRdb to the RT-PCR reads, yields one record per CDR3 protein. There are 300,000 to 350,000 distinct CDR3 sequences in the sample; 22% occur only once, and about 9.3% lies in the top ten. This receptor was obtained from a man between 50 and 75 years old who received an inactivated influenza vaccine. This material consisted of PBMCs from blood, taken around 22 months after vaccination. This chain joins TRBV27 and TRBJ2-2, with 9 bases matching TRBD2. CDR3 residues: CASSFLAGVATGELFF. The CDR3 region has the DNA TGTGCCAGCAGTTTTTTAGCGGGGGTTGCCACCGGGGAGCTGTTTTTT.